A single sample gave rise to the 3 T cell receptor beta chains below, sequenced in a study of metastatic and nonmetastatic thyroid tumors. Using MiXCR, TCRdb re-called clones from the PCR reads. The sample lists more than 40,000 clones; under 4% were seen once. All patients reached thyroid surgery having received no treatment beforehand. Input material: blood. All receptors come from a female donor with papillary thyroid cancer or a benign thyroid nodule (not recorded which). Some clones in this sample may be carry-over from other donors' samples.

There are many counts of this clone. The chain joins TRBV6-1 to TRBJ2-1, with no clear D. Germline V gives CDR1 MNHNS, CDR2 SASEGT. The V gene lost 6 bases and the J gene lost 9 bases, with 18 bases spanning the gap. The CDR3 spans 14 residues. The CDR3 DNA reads TGTGCCAGCAGCCCAGGACGTAGAGGACGTGAGCAGTTCTTC. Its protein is CASSPGRRGREQFF.

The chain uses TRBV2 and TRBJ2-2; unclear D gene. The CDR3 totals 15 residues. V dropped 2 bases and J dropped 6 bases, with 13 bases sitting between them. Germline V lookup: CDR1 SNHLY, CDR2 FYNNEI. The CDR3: CASSETNGYAGELFF. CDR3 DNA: TGTGCCAGCAGTGAAACCAACGGGTACGCCGGGGAGCTGTTTTTT.

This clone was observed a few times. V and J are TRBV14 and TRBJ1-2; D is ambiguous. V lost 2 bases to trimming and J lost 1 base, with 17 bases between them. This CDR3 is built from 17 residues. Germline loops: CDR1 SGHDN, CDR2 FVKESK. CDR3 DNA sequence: TGTGCCAGCAGCCAAATGGCCCAGTGGTCGGGTAACTATGGCTACACCTTC. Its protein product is CASSQMAQWSGNYGYTF.